This is a list of T cell receptor beta chains from one sample in a study of OX40 agonist ivuxolimab in advanced cancers. Sequenced by immunoSEQ multiplex PCR; TCRdb stores in-frame clones only, minus some. The sample holds approximately 58,000 clones, approximately 89% seen once. Specimen: CD4+ or CD8+ T cells sorted from blood, collected in a trial of the OX40 agonist ivuxolimab. These TCRs come from an adult with an advanced solid tumor such as melanoma, head and neck, liver or kidney cancer. The CDR3 runs from the conserved cysteine through the conserved F or W. A D gene is named only where the DNA matches it firmly. Clone size appears in some rows only: once, few, many, or a class for an expanded clone.

j_call,clone_size,v_call,d_call,cdr3_aa,cdr3_nt
TRBJ2-5,NA,TRBV9,NA,CATDRWTQYF,TGTGCCACGGATAGATGGACCCAGTACTTC
TRBJ2-7,once,TRBV2,NA,CASSEARYEQYF,TGTGCCAGCAGTGAAGCCCGCTACGAGCAGTACTTC
TRBJ2-5,NA,TRBV6-5,NA,CASRWAAKGTQYF,TGTGCCAGCAGGTGGGCCGCTAAGGGGACCCAGTACTTC
TRBJ1-3,NA,TRBV19,NA,CASSTTGPGNTIYF,TGTGCCAGTAGTACAACAGGGCCTGGAAACACCATATATTTT
TRBJ2-6,NA,TRBV19,TRBD1,CASRRTGGSGANVLTF,TGTGCCAGTCGTAGGACAGGGGGCTCTGGGGCCAACGTCCTGACTTTC
TRBJ2-3,NA,TRBV2,NA,CASSEDLGAMSTDTQYF,TGTGCCAGCAGTGAAGATCTGGGGGCGATGAGCACAGATACGCAGTATTTT
TRBJ2-7,NA,TRBV6-6,TRBD2,CASSFQAGARNEQYF,TGTGCCAGCAGTTTCCAAGCGGGAGCTAGGAACGAGCAGTACTTC
TRBJ2-7,NA,TRBV10-1,NA,CASSDTTYEQYF,TGCGCCAGCAGTGATACAACCTACGAGCAGTACTTC
TRBJ2-5,NA,TRBV23-1,NA,CASSQKGSWLVYF,TGCGCCAGCAGTCAAAAGGGCAGCTGGCTGGTGTACTTC
TRBJ2-3,NA,TRBV21-1,NA,CASSPKSGDSTDTQYF,TGTGCCAGCAGCCCTAAGTCTGGGGACAGCACAGATACGCAGTATTTT
TRBJ2-7,NA,TRBV7-2,TRBD2,CASSRTGGLTYEQYF,TGTGCCAGCAGCCGTACGGGAGGGTTAACCTACGAGCAGTACTTC
TRBJ2-3,NA,TRBV14,NA,CASSRGGADTQYF,TGTGCCAGCAGCCGCGGAGGAGCAGATACGCAGTATTTT
TRBJ2-5,NA,TRBV6-5,NA,CASSYLSGSQTQYF,TGTGCCAGCAGTTACCTCAGCGGATCCCAGACCCAGTACTTC
TRBJ1-3,NA,TRBV18,NA,CASSPQTTDSFTPAGNTIYF,TGTGCCAGCTCACCCCAAACTACAGACAGCTTTACCCCGGCTGGAAACACCATATATTTT
TRBJ2-3,NA,TRBV7-9,TRBD2,CASKGLAVTTDTQYF,TGTGCCAGCAAAGGACTAGCGGTAACCACAGATACGCAGTATTTT
TRBJ1-2,NA,TRBV28,NA,CASLGRRNYGYTF,TGTGCCAGTTTAGGACGGCGTAACTATGGCTACACCTTC
TRBJ2-7,NA,TRBV5-1,TRBD2,CASTVLAGNYEQYF,TGCGCCAGCACCGTTCTAGCGGGGAACTACGAGCAGTACTTC
TRBJ2-5,NA,TRBV19,NA,CASSAGTDTYQETQYF,TGTGCCAGTAGCGCGGGGACAGACACCTACCAAGAGACCCAGTACTTC
TRBJ1-5,NA,TRBV4-1,TRBD1,CASSHDRDQPQHF,TGCGCCAGCAGCCATGACAGGGATCAGCCCCAGCATTTT
TRBJ2-7,NA,TRBV25-1,NA,CASSKQGSGSVEQYF,TGTGCCAGCAGTAAGCAGGGATCCGGGTCGGTCGAGCAGTACTTC
TRBJ2-5,NA,TRBV27,NA,CASSLGQGIGETQYF,TGTGCCAGCAGTTTAGGTCAGGGGATCGGGGAGACCCAGTACTTC
TRBJ2-2,NA,TRBV5-6,TRBD1,CASSWGQRWDTGELFF,TGTGCCAGCAGCTGGGGACAGAGATGGGACACCGGGGAGCTGTTTTTT
TRBJ2-7,NA,TRBV7-2,TRBD1,CASSLATGVSYEQYF,TGTGCCAGCAGCTTAGCAACAGGGGTGTCCTACGAGCAGTACTTC
TRBJ2-7,NA,TRBV5-6,NA,CASSLAHSYEQYF,TGTGCCAGCAGCCTGGCCCACTCCTACGAGCAGTACTTC
TRBJ2-5,NA,TRBV2,NA,CASSETRTVQETQYF,TGTGCCAGCAGTGAAACGCGGACAGTTCAAGAGACCCAGTACTTC
TRBJ2-7,NA,TRBV5-4,TRBD2,CASSVGRILAPSYEQYF,TGTGCCAGCAGCGTGGGCCGGATACTAGCGCCGTCCTACGAGCAGTACTTC
TRBJ1-5,NA,TRBV19,NA,CANPGTTPDNSNQPQHF,TGCGCCAACCCTGGGACAACCCCCGACAATAGCAATCAGCCCCAGCATTTT
TRBJ2-2,NA,TRBV5-1,NA,CASSLNWRGGTGELFF,TGCGCCAGCAGCTTGAATTGGAGGGGAGGCACCGGGGAGCTGTTTTTT
TRBJ2-7,NA,TRBV5-1,NA,CASSLTTGYEQYF,TGCGCCAGCAGCTTGACGACAGGCTACGAGCAGTACTTC
TRBJ2-1,NA,TRBV20-1,NA,CSARPGQGEFF,TGCAGTGCTAGACCGGGACAAGGGGAGTTCTTC
TRBJ1-5,once,TRBV19,NA,CASSIGGSQPQHF,TGTGCCAGTAGTATAGGTGGGTCTCAGCCCCAGCATTTT
TRBJ2-3,NA,TRBV19,TRBD2,CASSIGRTSGSPDTQYF,TGTGCCAGTAGTATCGGCCGGACTAGCGGGAGTCCAGATACGCAGTATTTT
TRBJ2-5,NA,TRBV7-9,NA,CASTFLEGETQYF,TGTGCCAGCACCTTCCTCGAGGGCGAGACCCAGTACTTC
TRBJ1-5,once,TRBV27,NA,CASKPPLGPQHF,TGTGCCAGCAAGCCCCCATTGGGGCCCCAGCATTTT
TRBJ2-7,NA,TRBV18,NA,CASSPARYEQYF,TGTGCCAGCTCACCGGCAAGATACGAGCAGTACTTC
TRBJ2-4,NA,TRBV11-2,NA,CASSPIAKNIQYF,TGTGCCAGCAGCCCTATAGCCAAAAACATTCAGTACTTC
TRBJ2-3,NA,TRBV29-1,NA,CSVASGFQTTDTQYF,TGCAGCGTCGCGTCAGGGTTTCAAACCACAGATACGCAGTATTTT
TRBJ2-3,once,TRBV6-4,NA,CASSDRAGLSTDTQYF,TGTGCCAGCAGTGACCGGGCAGGATTGAGCACAGATACGCAGTATTTT